These T cell receptor beta chains were read from a single sample in a study of shared clonotypes between healthy human individuals. Here immunoSEQ multiplex PCR was the method, and the copy in TCRdb shows in-frame clones only, minus some. The data show a few million clones, approximately 92% seen once. The sample taken for sequencing was naive CD4+ T cells sorted from blood. The origin of the receptors is a man between 18 and 29 years old in good health. Each CDR3 is given with its conserved first and last residue. A D gene is named only where the DNA matches it firmly. Clone size, where shown, is once, few, many, or a class for clones that have expanded.

size | J | D | V | DNA | CDR3
. | TRBJ2-1 | TRBD2 | TRBV2 | TGTGCCAGCAGTGAACGGACTAGCGGGTTCCTTTACAATGAGCAGTTCTTC | CASSERTSGFLYNEQFF
. | TRBJ2-7 | TRBD1 | TRBV19 | TGTGCCACTAGGAGGACAGGATCCTACGAGCAGTACTTC | CATRRTGSYEQYF
. | TRBJ1-4 | . | TRBV4-2 | TGTGCCAGCAGCCAAGATAGGCAGGGCCGGGAAAAACTGTTTTTT | CASSQDRQGREKLFF
. | TRBJ2-5 | . | TRBV6-6 | TGTGCCAGCAGTTACTCTCAGAGCAGGGAGACCCAGTACTTC | CASSYSQSRETQYF
. | TRBJ2-2 | TRBD2 | TRBV10-2 | TGCGCCAGCAGTGGTGGGAGGGGTCCCGGGGAGCTGTTTTTT | CASSGGRGPGELFF
. | TRBJ2-7 | TRBD2 | TRBV6-1 | TGTGCCAGCAGTGAAGAGAGCGGGGGGGCTGACGAGCAGTACTTC | CASSEESGGADEQYF
. | TRBJ1-2 | . | TRBV5-1 | TGCGCCAGCAGCGCCCAGGGGCCGGGTCTGGTTGGCTATGGCTACACCTTC | CASSAQGPGLVGYGYTF
. | TRBJ2-3 | . | TRBV21-1 | TGTGCCAGCAGCAAAGCGTCCGGGAGCGTAGGCACAGATACGCAGTATTTT | CASSKASGSVGTDTQYF
. | TRBJ2-4 | . | TRBV6-5 | TGTGCCAGCAGTCGGGACTCGGGACATCAGTACTTC | CASSRDSGHQYF
. | TRBJ2-2 | TRBD1 | TRBV30 | TGTGCCTGGAGTATCAAGACAGGGTCGGCCGGGGAGCTGTTTTTT | CAWSIKTGSAGELFF
. | TRBJ1-1 | . | TRBV10-2 | TGCGCCAGCGAAGGGAACACTGAAGCTTTCTTT | CASEGNTEAFF
. | TRBJ1-1 | TRBD1 | TRBV6-4 | TGTGCCAGCAGCGTCGATGGGACAGGGAGCACTGAAGCTTTCTTT | CASSVDGTGSTEAFF
. | TRBJ1-3 | . | TRBV21-1 | TGTGCCTACGCTAGATTGGGGTTTTGCTCTGGAAACACCATATATTTT | CAYARLGFCSGNTIYF
. | TRBJ2-7 | TRBD2 | TRBV7-2 | TGTGCCAGCAGCTTAATCGGGAGGGAGTACGAGCAGTACTTC | CASSLIGREYEQYF
. | TRBJ2-1 | TRBD2 | TRBV30 | TGTGCCTGGAGTGTACTAGCGGGAGAAGTCAATGAGCAGTTCTTC | CAWSVLAGEVNEQFF
. | TRBJ1-1 | . | TRBV6-5 | TGTGCCAGCAGTTATAGTGGTATGCCGAAAGGTGCTTTCTTT | CASSYSGMPKGAFF
. | TRBJ2-2 | TRBD2 | TRBV28 | TGTGCCAGCCTCCTTGGGAGCGGGGGGCCGGGGACCGGGGAGCTGTTTTTT | CASLLGSGGPGTGELFF
. | TRBJ1-4 | . | TRBV11-2 | TGTGCCAGCAGCCTAGGGAGGAGTTGGGCAACTAATGAAAAACTGTTTTTT | CASSLGRSWATNEKLFF
. | TRBJ2-1 | TRBD2 | TRBV5-4 | TGTGCCAGCAGACGAACTAGCGGGGGATACAATGAGCAGTTCTTC | CASRRTSGGYNEQFF
. | TRBJ2-7 | TRBD2 | TRBV7-2 | TGTGCCAGCAGCTGGCTAGCGGGAGGGTCCTACGAGCAGTACTTC | CASSWLAGGSYEQYF
. | TRBJ1-2 | TRBD1 | TRBV28 | TGTGCCAGCAGTCCAACAGGACAGGCTTGGCTCGGCTACACCTTC | CASSPTGQAWLGYTF
. | TRBJ2-4 | . | TRBV2 | TGTGCCAGCAGTGGGCCGGGCAGGGCGGGAAACATTCAGTACTTC | CASSGPGRAGNIQYF
. | TRBJ1-5 | TRBD1 | TRBV7-2 | TGTGCCAGCAGCTTAGCGCTTCAGGGGGCTGGGCAGCCCCAGCATTTT | CASSLALQGAGQPQHF
. | TRBJ2-1 | TRBD1 | TRBV28 | TGTGCCAGCAGTTTGTTCACAGGGGTCGGGATTAATGAGCAGTTCTTC | CASSLFTGVGINEQFF
. | TRBJ1-6 | . | TRBV19 | TGTGCCAGTAGTTTGGGGGCCTTGAATTCACCCCTCCACTTT | CASSLGALNSPLHF
few | TRBJ1-4 | TRBD1 | TRBV5-1 | TGCGCCAGCAGCTCGACAGGGAGTGGAAGTGAAAAACTGTTTTTT | CASSSTGSGSEKLFF
. | TRBJ2-1 | TRBD1 | TRBV27 | TGTGCCAGCAGCAAAGGAGACAGGGGAATTAATGAGCAGTTCTTC | CASSKGDRGINEQFF
. | TRBJ2-7 | TRBD1 | TRBV28 | TGTGCCAGCACCCCGGGACAGGGGGCGAGGGAGCAGTACTTC | CASTPGQGAREQYF
. | TRBJ1-3 | . | TRBV30 | TGTGCCTGGAGTGTAGGGAGGCGACGGCGGGGAAACACCATATATTTT | CAWSVGRRRRGNTIYF
. | TRBJ2-7 | . | TRBV12-5 | TGTGCTAGTGGGGATATAGGGGGTATCTACGAGCAGTACTTC | CASGDIGGIYEQYF
. | TRBJ2-7 | . | TRBV28 | TGTGCCAGCAGTTTCGGGGCCTCCTACGAGCAGTACTTC | CASSFGASYEQYF
. | TRBJ1-2 | . | TRBV19 | TGTGCCAGTAGTACTCTAGGACAGACCTATGGCTACACCTTC | CASSTLGQTYGYTF
. | TRBJ1-4 | . | TRBV5-5 | TGTGCCAGCAGCTTGTCCGTGATGGCCGAAAAACTGTTTTTT | CASSLSVMAEKLFF